This TCR beta chain was obtained from a study of shared clonotypes between healthy human individuals (TCRdb year 2020). A note on the overall study: The cohort comprised a couple of women and a few men aged 18 to 49 years. For each donor, CD4 naive and CD4 memory were each run on three plates, CD8 naive on two plates, and CD8 memory on one plate. The study deeply sequenced blood TCR repertoires of about five healthy adults to estimate repertoire size and the extent of clonotype sharing between individuals. Libraries were prepared and TCR repertoires were sequenced by different laboratories using diverse techniques, in order to increase sequencing depth and limit assay-specific biases. Leukapheresis yielded between about 0.8 and 8.9 billion PBMCs per donor. What the work shows at the level of the full study, not this receptor alone: Based on pairwise subsampling, the degree of clonotype sharing among donors was expected to be affected by sequencing depth. When a handful of donors were compared, the shared fraction of clonotypes was around 5.1% for naive CD4, around 3.6% for naive CD8, 2% to 2.5% for memory CD4, and around 0.4% for memory CD8. Sampling was limited to blood, and TCR repertoires in tissue likely differ from TCR repertoires in blood. Compared with non-shared clonotypes, clonotypes shared by all four sorted-subset donors had higher generation probabilities. Larger estimated clonotype richness was generally found for naive subsets than for memory subsets. Incomplete sequencing was indicated by rarefaction of sorted-subset datasets, despite the large sequencing depth. The small number of donors limited the genetic and exposure-history diversity represented.

Using the deep immunoSEQ assay, TCR CDR3 regions were amplified from genomic DNA by multiplex PCR. Genomic DNA extracted from each cell subset was distributed evenly over all wells of several immunoSEQ 96-well plates, and each plate served as one replicate. For sorted subsets, each replicate PCR was loaded with about 200 ng genomic DNA, equivalent to 30,000 to 35,000 T cell genomes. Purified libraries were quantified with a Qubit 3.0 fluorometer, sized on a Bioanalyzer 2100, and re-quantified with the KAPA Library Quantification kit. Every immunoSEQ 96-well plate was sequenced on a dedicated single-read 150-cycle Illumina NextSeq 550 flow cell. The published analysis was carried out like this. Because the immunoSEQ output included only junctional sequences and no quality scores, the filtering could not be the same as the filtering used for full-length reads. Sequences were annotated with PyIR, a Python wrapper for IgBLAST v1.9, using IMGT germline references to assign V/J genes and CDR3. Any read was removed if the V/J assignment was weak (E-value above 1e-6), the CDR3 was missing, or the read contained stop codons, out-of-frame junctions, or ambiguous translated residues. A V3J clonotype was defined by an identical inferred V gene, J gene, and CDR3 amino acid sequence. Percentage overlap between repertoires was calculated by dividing the number of shared unique clonotypes by the size of the smaller repertoire. Repertoire richness was assessed with RTK rarefaction, the Chao1 estimator, and Recon v2.1 estimates of unobserved clonotypes. For all TCRbeta clonotypes obtained by the gDNA method from a few donors, generation probabilities were computed with OLGA. TCRdb obtained this table from immuneACCESS and retained in-frame rearrangements with V and J assigned. These tables miss some clones; where compared with another copy, unresolved V genes account for less than half of the shortfall, and the remainder is unexplained. V and J calls plus clone size are reproduced from that table; the DNA served to infer D and trimming. The sample data list roughly 2.1 million clones, and 85% to 95% of these were observed just once. The ten biggest clones cover about 1.8% of the sample.

Turning to this clone: Its antigen is unknown. Base-call qualities are not available, and no considerably larger clone is one nucleotide away.

From its cysteine to its phenylalanine, the CDR3 spans 14 amino acids. Only the CDR3 DNA stays, 42 bases, in frame from base 1. Trimming takes 3 bases from V and 4 bases from J, and the germline ends sit 13 bases apart. The germline V gene (reference sequence) specifies LNHDA as CDR1 and SQIVND as CDR2. For the CD8 naive samples, CD45RO-negative cells were positively selected for CCR7, yielding a CD45RA+CCR7+ population from which TemRA cells were excluded. The donors were healthy, HIV-negative adults who had no recently reported acute infections or vaccinations. Every donor was a Caucasian adult residing in Nashville, Tennessee, USA. Blood was obtained by leukapheresis, after which PBMCs were separated by Ficoll-Histopaque density gradient centrifugation and cryopreserved in liquid nitrogen vapor phase. Analytical flow cytometry was used to check the purity and quantity of each magnetically sorted T cell population. Each sorted fraction had its genomic DNA isolated and then quantified by UV absorbance on a Nanodrop 2000c.

The TCR sequence derives from a man aged 18 to 30 in good health. Some clones in this sample may be carry-over from other donors' samples. The sequence joins TRBV19 to TRBJ2-7; too little of a D gene remains to name it. Sequencing was performed on naive CD8+ T cells from PBMCs. The cell subset or site label for this specimen denotes: CD45RA+CCR7+. The DNA is as follows: TGTGCCAGTAGTATGGCAGGAATTCCTTACGAGCAGTACTTC. It translates to CASSMAGIPYEQYF.